This T cell receptor beta chain appears in the sequencing data of a study of CD8 T cells in ankylosing spondylitis. The study's findings and limits: Ankylosing spondylitis blood appeared to be characterized by a TCR beta motif of eight or nine highly homologous variants. In synovial fluid and blood from reactive arthritis, some motif variants were previously reported.

This CDR3 comprises 14 residues. CDR1 is SGHTA, CDR2 FQGTGA, per germline. V lost 5 bases, J lost 5 bases, and 5 bases stayed unmatched. In making TCR beta libraries, quantitative 5'-RACE with molecular barcodes was used. TCRdb recomputed calls from the 5' RACE reads with MiXCR, one row per CDR3 protein. The sample includes fewer than 400,000 distinct CDR3 sequences, 20% to 25% of them seen just once. This clonotype has only a few counts. The antigen remains unidentified. The sequence derives from a male donor with ankylosing spondylitis. The sequencing input was blood, either unsorted or a sorted T cell fraction (not recorded which). This sequence joins TRBV7-3 and TRBJ2-2, with 7 bases identical to TRBD1. The CDR3 reads CASSSYRGTGELFF. In DNA, the CDR3 is TGTGCCAGCAGCAGCTACAGGGGAACCGGGGAGCTGTTTTTT.